This T cell receptor beta chain was profiled in a study of T cell repertoires in cytomegalovirus infection. Whole-study context: Both CMV infection and a matching HLA type were indicated by public TCR beta signatures. The study, taken as a whole, reports: CMV-specific TCR beta clonotypes restricted by HLA-C dominated the ex vivo response.

Germline CDR1 reads DFQATT; CDR2 reads SNEGSKA (reference sequence). V trimming: 3 bases; J trimming: 3 bases; junction bases outside the gene matches: 7. The CDR3 has 14 amino acids. TCRdb re-analysed the reads in MiXCR, keeping a single row per CDR3 protein. The sample has hundreds of thousands of distinct CDR3 sequences, roughly 16% seen once. This clonotype has more than one count but fewer than ten. Its cognate antigen is unknown. The material sequenced was PBMCs. The chain carries TRBV20-1 and TRBJ2-7; TRBD1 matches 8 bases. The sequence derives from a human donor in good health (CMV status not recorded). Some clones in this sample may be carry-over from other donors' samples. CDR3 loop: CSARPGGSDYEQYF. CDR3 DNA: TGCAGTGCTAGGCCAGGGGGCAGTGACTACGAGCAGTACTTC.